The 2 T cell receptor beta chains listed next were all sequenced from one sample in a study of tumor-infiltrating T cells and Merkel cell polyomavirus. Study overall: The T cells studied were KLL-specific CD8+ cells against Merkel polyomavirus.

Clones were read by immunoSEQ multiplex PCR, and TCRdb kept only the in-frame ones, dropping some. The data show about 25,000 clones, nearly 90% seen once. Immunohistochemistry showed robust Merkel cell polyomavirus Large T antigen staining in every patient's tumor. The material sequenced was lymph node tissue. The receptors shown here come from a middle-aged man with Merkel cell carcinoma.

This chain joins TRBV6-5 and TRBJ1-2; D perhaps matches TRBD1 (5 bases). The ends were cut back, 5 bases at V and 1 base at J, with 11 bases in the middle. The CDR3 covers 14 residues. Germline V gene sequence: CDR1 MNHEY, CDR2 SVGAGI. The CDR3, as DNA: TGTGCCAGCAGTGAATGGGGCAGTAACTATGGCTACACCTTC. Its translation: CASSEWGSNYGYTF.

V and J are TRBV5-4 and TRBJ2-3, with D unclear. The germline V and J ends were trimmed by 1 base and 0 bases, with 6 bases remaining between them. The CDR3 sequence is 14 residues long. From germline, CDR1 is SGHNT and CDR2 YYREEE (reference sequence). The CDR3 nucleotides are TGTGCCAGCAGCTTGACCGGGAGCACAGATACGCAGTATTTT. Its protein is CASSLTGSTDTQYF.